The rows below give T cell receptor beta chains drawn from one sample of a study of T-cell memory formation after mild COVID-19. A single record per CDR3 protein comes from TCRdb applying MiXCR to the 5' RACE reads. In the table there are some 200,000 distinct CDR3 sequences, 20% to 25% of which are singletons. Sequencing was carried out using PBMCs or a T cell subset sorted from them (not recorded which). These receptors were collected from an adult woman who had mild COVID-19 (a few samples of this study predate the infection). Cell type and time point are not known. Both conserved end residues are part of each CDR3. The D gene is left open where the match is weak. Clone sizes are given selectively: once, few, many, or a class where the clone is expanded.

size | J | D | V | DNA | CDR3
once | TRBJ1-1 | NA | TRBV3-1 | TGTGCCAGCACCTGGACGAGTGGGTACGCTGAAGCTTTCTTT | CASTWTSGYAEAFF
few | TRBJ1-1 | NA | TRBV5-1 | TGCGCCAGCAGCTTGGTTCTACAGACGAACACTGAAGCTTTCTTT | CASSLVLQTNTEAFF
many | TRBJ1-3 | NA | TRBV24-1 | TGTGCCACCAGTGATCCGGGCGGAAACACCATATATTTT | CATSDPGGNTIYF
NA | TRBJ1-1 | NA | TRBV11-2 | TGTGCCAGCAGCCTACAGGGATGGGGCACGAACACTGAAGCTTTCTTT | CASSLQGWGTNTEAFF
NA | TRBJ2-3 | NA | TRBV30 | TGTGCCTGGAGTCGGGGTATGACAGATACGCAGTATTTT | CAWSRGMTDTQYF
NA | TRBJ2-7 | NA | TRBV12-3/TRBV12-4 | TGTGCCAGCAGTTTATCCGGGTCCGAGCAGTACTTC | CASSLSGSEQYF
few | TRBJ1-2 | NA | TRBV5-6 | TGTGCCAGCACTCTGGGACGGACAATCTATGGCTACACCTTC | CASTLGRTIYGYTF
NA | TRBJ2-7 | TRBD1 | TRBV7-9 | TGTGCCAGCAGCGCCGGACAGGGGAACCGACACTACGAGCAGTACTTC | CASSAGQGNRHYEQYF
NA | TRBJ1-1 | NA | TRBV11-3 | TGTGCCAGCAGCCTCCGGGGGGCCGGAACAAGGATCGCTGAAGCTTTCTTT | CASSLRGAGTRIAEAFF
once | TRBJ2-5 | NA | TRBV24-1 | TGTGCCAGTGACCTCTCAGAGCAAGAGACCCAGTACTTC | CASDLSEQETQYF
NA | TRBJ2-7 | TRBD2 | TRBV5-1 | TGCGCCAGCAAGGGAGGGTGGAACGAGCAGTACTTC | CASKGGWNEQYF
NA | TRBJ2-7 | NA | TRBV27 | TGTGCCAGCAGTTTTGGCCGGCCGGGGGAGCAGTACTTC | CASSFGRPGEQYF
NA | TRBJ1-6 | NA | TRBV9 | TGTGCCAGCAGCGTACTCGGCTCACCCCTCCACTTT | CASSVLGSPLHF
NA | TRBJ2-7 | TRBD2 | TRBV20-1 | TGCAGTGCTAGGAAAGGGACTAGCGGGTACGAGCAGTACTTC | CSARKGTSGYEQYF
many | TRBJ2-7 | NA | TRBV6-2/TRBV6-3 | TGTGCCAGCAGTATCGACCGGTACGAGCAGTACTTC | CASSIDRYEQYF
few | TRBJ1-1 | NA | TRBV6-6 | TGTGCCAGCAGTCCCAGGGTGGTGGACACTGAAGCTTTCTTT | CASSPRVVDTEAFF
few | TRBJ1-4 | NA | TRBV21-1 | TGTGCCAGCAGCAAAGCGGGACACAGGACTAATGAAAAACTGTTTTTT | CASSKAGHRTNEKLFF
few | TRBJ2-2 | NA | TRBV6-5 | TGTGCCAGCAGTTACTCGTCTGGCGGGGAGCTGTTTTTT | CASSYSSGGELFF
few | TRBJ1-1 | TRBD1 | TRBV7-8 | TGTGCCAGCAGCTTTCGACAGGGTCTGAACACTGAAGCTTTCTTT | CASSFRQGLNTEAFF
NA | TRBJ1-1 | TRBD1 | TRBV5-1 | TGCGCCAGCAGCGTTGGTGGAGGGGGCTTAATGGACACTGAAGCTTTCTTT | CASSVGGGGLMDTEAFF